This T cell receptor (beta chain) was identified during a study of blood T cell repertoires in COVID-19. Clones were read by immunoSEQ multiplex PCR, and TCRdb kept only the in-frame ones, dropping some. The data contain over 250,000 clones, 75% to 90% of them singletons. Sequenced material: peripheral blood. The sequence derives from a woman in her 70s with COVID-19, enrolled during active disease.

CDR3 in amino acids: CASTWGRDYGYTF. CDR3 DNA sequence: TGTGCCAGCACCTGGGGGCGGGACTATGGCTACACCTTC. The chain has TRBV6-5 and TRBJ1-2, with D perhaps TRBD1 (6 bases). The CDR3 consists of 13 residues. CDR1 is MNHEY, CDR2 SVGAGI, per germline. The ends were cut back, 7 bases at V and 3 bases at J, with 12 bases in the middle.